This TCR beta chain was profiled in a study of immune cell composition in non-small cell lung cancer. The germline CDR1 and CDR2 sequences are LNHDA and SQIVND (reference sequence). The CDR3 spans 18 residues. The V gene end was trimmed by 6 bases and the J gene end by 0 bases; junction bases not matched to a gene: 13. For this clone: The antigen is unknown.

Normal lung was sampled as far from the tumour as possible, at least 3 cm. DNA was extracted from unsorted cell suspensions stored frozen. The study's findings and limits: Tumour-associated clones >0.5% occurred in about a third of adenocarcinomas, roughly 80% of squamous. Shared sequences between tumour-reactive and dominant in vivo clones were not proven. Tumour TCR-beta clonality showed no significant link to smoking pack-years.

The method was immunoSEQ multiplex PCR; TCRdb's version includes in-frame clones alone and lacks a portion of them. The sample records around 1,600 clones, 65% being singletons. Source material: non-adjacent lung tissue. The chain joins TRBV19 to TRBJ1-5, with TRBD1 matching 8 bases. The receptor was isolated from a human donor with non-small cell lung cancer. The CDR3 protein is CASSLDRVTLYSNQPQHF. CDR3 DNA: TGTGCCAGTAGCTTGGACAGGGTGACCCTCTATAGCAATCAGCCCCAGCATTTT.